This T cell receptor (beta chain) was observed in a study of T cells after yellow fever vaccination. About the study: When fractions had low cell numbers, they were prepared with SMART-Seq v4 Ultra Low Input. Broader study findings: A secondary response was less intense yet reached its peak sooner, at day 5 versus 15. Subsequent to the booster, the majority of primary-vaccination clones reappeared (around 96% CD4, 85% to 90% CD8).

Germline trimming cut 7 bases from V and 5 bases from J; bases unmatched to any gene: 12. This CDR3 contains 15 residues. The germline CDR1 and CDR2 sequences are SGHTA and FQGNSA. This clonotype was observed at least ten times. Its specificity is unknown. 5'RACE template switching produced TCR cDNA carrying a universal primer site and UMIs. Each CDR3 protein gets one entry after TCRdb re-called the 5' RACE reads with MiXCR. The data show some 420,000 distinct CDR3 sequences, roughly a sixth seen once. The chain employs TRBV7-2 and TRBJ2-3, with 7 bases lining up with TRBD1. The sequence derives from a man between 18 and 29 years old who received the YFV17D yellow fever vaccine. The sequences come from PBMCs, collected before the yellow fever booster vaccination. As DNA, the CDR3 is TGTGCCAGCACCAGAAACAGGGGCGGCATAGATACGCAGTATTTT. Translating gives CASTRNRGGIDTQYF.